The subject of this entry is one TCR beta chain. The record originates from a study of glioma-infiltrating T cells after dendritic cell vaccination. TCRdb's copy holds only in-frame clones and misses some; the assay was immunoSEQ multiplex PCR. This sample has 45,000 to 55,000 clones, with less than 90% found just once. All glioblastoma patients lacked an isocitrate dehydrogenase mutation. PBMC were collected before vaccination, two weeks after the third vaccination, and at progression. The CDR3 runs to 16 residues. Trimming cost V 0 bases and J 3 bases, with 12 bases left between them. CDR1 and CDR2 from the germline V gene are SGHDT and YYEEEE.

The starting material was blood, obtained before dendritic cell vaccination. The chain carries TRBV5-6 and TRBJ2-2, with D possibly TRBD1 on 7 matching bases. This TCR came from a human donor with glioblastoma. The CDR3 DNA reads TGTGCCAGCAGCTTGGGAGGCAGGGGGGACACCGGGGAGCTGTTTTTT. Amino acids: CASSLGGRGDTGELFF.